This T cell receptor beta chain was sequenced for a study of T-cell reconstitution after alpha-beta-depleted transplantation in children. Study observations and caveats: As was reported, about two months after transplant, alpha-beta T cells came from several hundred expanded graft clones.

Preparing the TCRbeta library involved the use of unique molecular identifiers. TCRdb itself ran the PCR reads through MiXCR, one entry per CDR3 protein. The sample has some 95,000 distinct CDR3 sequences, less than 25% seen once. Germline V gene sequence: CDR1 SGHDN, CDR2 FVKESK. V shed 4 bases, J shed 3 bases, and the junction held 7 bases outside the gene matches. The CDR3 has 15 residues. A few counts support this clonotype. Its target is unknown. This chain links TRBV14 with TRBJ2-5; 8 nucleotides line up with TRBD2. This clonotype was obtained from a boy aged 2 to 9 with acute lymphoblastic leukemia, due to receive a stem cell transplant. Specimen: PBMCs, collected before TCRalphabeta/CD19-depleted stem cell transplant. The CDR3 is CASSRTTSGKETQYF. Here the CDR3 DNA reads TGTGCCAGCAGCCGGACCACTAGCGGAAAAGAGACCCAGTACTTC.